What follows are 4 T cell receptor beta chains derived from one specimen sequenced in a study of OX40 agonist ivuxolimab in advanced cancers. Only in-frame clones appear in the TCRdb table, and some are missing; sequencing was by immunoSEQ multiplex PCR. This table has about 110,000 clones, 75% to 95% appearing once. The starting material was CD4+ or CD8+ T cells sorted from blood, obtained in a trial of the OX40 agonist ivuxolimab. All receptors come from an adult with an advanced solid tumor such as melanoma, head and neck, liver or kidney cancer.

This chain joins TRBV6-5 and TRBJ2-1, with 8 nucleotides matching TRBD2. This CDR3 comprises 16 residues. V was clipped by 4 bases and J by 2 bases; unmatched bases: 7. Per the germline V gene, CDR1 is MNHEY and CDR2 is SVGAGI. The CDR3 protein is CASSSSAGVTYNEQFF. In nucleotides, the CDR3 is TGTGCCAGCAGTTCGTCAGCGGGGGTAACCTACAATGAGCAGTTCTTC.

This chain links TRBV10-3 with TRBJ2-1; no definite D call. CDR3 length: 14 residues. Trimming stripped 2 bases from V and 4 bases from J, with 9 bases between. CDR1 and CDR2 from the germline V gene are ENHRY and SYGVKD. The CDR3 reads CAISEEVGYNEQFF. As DNA, the CDR3 is TGTGCCATCAGTGAGGAGGTGGGATACAATGAGCAGTTCTTC.

The chain links TRBV5-6 to TRBJ2-7, with D possibly TRBD2 on 6 matching bases. CDR3 size: 14 residues. The V end was cut by 1 base, the J end by 2 bases, with 10 bases between. Germline V lookup: CDR1 SGHDT, CDR2 YYEEEE. This CDR3 reads CASSLYPGAYEQYF. In DNA, the CDR3 is TGTGCCAGCAGCTTGTACCCGGGGGCCTACGAGCAGTACTTC.

The chain joins TRBV7-8 to TRBJ2-3, with 12 nucleotides matching TRBD2. Trimming cost V 7 bases and J 0 bases; bases outside gene matches: 5. Germline loops: CDR1 SGHVS, CDR2 FQNEAQ. The CDR3 has 16 residues. The CDR3 DNA follows: TGTGCCAGCAACCTAGCGGGGGGGATCAGCACAGATACGCAGTATTTT. This translates into CASNLAGGISTDTQYF.